This T cell receptor (beta chain) was captured by sequencing in a study of T cells in tumors after PD-1 blockade. For the study at large: During anti-PD-1 treatment, some patients continued daily vismodegib 150 mg.

Overall study findings and caveats: Peripheral recruitment is suggested, as some novel exhausted tumor clones were in pre-treatment blood.

This CDR3 is 12 amino acids long. Germline V gene lookup returns CDR1 MNHEY and CDR2 SVGAGI. Trimming removed 8 bases from V and 13 bases from J, with 20 bases in between. This table comes from immunoSEQ multiplex PCR, and its TCRdb copy is limited to in-frame clones, with some not included. Of 14,000 to 15,000 clones listed, roughly 87% are singletons. Note on this clone: Its antigen is unknown.

This clonotype was obtained from a human donor with basal cell carcinoma. The chain couples TRBV6-5 to TRBJ1-2; D is uncertain. The sequencing here drew on PBMCs, taken after anti-PD-1 treatment. The CDR3 nucleotides are TGTGCCAGCTCCTGGGAGCGGGGTTTCTTCACCTTC. This sequence encodes CASSWERGFFTF.